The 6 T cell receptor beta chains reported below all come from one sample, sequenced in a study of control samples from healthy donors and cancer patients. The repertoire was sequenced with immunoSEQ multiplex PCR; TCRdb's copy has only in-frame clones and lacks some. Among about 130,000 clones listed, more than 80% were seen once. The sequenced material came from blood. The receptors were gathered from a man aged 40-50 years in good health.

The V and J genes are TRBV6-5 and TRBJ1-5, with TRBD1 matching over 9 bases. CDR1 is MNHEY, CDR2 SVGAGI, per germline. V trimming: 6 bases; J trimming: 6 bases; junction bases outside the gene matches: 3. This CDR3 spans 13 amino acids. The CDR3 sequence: CASSHRGRQPQHF. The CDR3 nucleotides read TGTGCCAGCAGCCACAGGGGGCGTCAGCCCCAGCATTTT.

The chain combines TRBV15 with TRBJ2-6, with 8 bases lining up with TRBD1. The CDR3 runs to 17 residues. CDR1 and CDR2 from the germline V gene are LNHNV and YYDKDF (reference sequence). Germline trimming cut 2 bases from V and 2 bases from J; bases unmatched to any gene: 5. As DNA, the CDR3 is TGTGCCACCAGCAGATCGGACAGGGCTACTGGGGCCAACGTCCTGACTTTC. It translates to CATSRSDRATGANVLTF.

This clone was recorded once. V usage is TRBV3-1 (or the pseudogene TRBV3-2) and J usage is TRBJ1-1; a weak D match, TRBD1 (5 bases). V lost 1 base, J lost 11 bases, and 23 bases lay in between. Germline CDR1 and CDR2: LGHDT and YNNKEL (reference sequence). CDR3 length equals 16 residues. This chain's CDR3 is CASSQVNRDFPLRAFF. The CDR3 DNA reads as TGTGCCAGCAGCCAAGTGAACCGGGACTTTCCCCTCCGGGCTTTCTTT.

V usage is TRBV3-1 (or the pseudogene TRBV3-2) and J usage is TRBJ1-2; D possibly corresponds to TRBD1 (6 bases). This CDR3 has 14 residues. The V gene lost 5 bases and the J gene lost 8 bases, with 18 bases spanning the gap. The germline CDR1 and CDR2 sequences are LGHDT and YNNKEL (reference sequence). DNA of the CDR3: TGTGCCAGCAGCTCCCGGGGGGTTACAGGGGGCTACACCTTC. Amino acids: CASSSRGVTGGYTF.

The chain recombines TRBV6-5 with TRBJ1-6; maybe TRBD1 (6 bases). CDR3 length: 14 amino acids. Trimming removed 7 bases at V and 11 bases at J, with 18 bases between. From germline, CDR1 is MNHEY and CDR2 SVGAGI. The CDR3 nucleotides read TGTGCCAGCAAATCGAGACAGGAGGAAACACCCCTCCACTTT. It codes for CASKSRQEETPLHF.

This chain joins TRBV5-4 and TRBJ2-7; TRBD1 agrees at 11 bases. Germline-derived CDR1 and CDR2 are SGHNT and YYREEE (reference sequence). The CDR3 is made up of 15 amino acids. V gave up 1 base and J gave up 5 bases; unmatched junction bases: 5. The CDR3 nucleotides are TGTGCCAGCAGCTTGAGGGACAGGGGGTCCCACGAGCAGTACTTC. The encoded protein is CASSLRDRGSHEQYF.